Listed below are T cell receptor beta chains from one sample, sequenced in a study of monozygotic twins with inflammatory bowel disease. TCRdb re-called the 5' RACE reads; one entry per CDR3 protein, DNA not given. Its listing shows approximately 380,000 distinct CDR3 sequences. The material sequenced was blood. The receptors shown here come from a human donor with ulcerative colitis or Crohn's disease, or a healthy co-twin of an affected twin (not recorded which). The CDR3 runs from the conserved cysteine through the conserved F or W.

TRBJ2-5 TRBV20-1 CSARARGGEETQYF
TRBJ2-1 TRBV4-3 CASSQERASGVNEQFF
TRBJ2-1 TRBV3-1 CASTGDNHNEQFF
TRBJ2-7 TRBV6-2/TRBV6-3 CATHPNRGDYEQYF
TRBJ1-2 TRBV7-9 CASIDGLLKGYGYTF
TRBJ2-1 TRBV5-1 CASSLRRIHEQFF
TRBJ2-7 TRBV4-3 CASSQDLGGRGYEQYF
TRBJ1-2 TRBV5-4 CASSFRGTNYGYTF
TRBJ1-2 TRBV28 CASSRDRVRVGYTF
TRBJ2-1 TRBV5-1 CASSLQQGNDEQFF
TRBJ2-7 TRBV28 CASSLRRSSGGAEHEQYF
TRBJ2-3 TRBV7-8 CASSLDVTLATDTQYF
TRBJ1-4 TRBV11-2 CASSLDRSGLNEKLFF
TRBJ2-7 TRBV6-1 CASSGGGSPYEQYF
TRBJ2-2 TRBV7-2 CASSSSGTTGTGELFF
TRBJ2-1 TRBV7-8 CASRLGGYNEQFF
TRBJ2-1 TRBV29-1 CSVELLIYNEQFF
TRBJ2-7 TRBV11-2 CASSSVRAYEQYF
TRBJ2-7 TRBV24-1 CATSGGAAYEQYF
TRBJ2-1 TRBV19 CASSPGLLNEQFF
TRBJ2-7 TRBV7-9 CASSLILSYEQYF
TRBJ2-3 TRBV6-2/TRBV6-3 CASSKLAGGNTDTQYF
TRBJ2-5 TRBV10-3 CAISEWVGETQYF
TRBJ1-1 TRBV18 CASSPDGTGSPEAFF
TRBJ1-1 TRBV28 CASRSRGGNTEAFF
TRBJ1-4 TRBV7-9 CASSRDREKLFF
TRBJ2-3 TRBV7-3 CASSPSGNTDTQYF
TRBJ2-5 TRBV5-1 CASSLAAAPQETQYF
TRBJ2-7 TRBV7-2 CASSLGLADRGYF
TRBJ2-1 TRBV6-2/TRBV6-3 CASSRGLGGAGGPRSYNEQFF
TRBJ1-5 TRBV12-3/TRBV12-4 CASSTSTRSGQHF
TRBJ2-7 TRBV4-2 CASSQDDRSYEQYF
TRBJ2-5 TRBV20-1 CSARRLLTLQETQYF
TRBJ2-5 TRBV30 CAWRWTREAQYF
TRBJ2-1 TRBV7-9 CASSLARAVGGEQFF
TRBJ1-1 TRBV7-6 CATGQGLNTEAFF
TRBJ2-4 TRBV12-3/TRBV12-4 CASSSGELAGGFKNIQYF
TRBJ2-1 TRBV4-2 CASSQDSSGLSYNEQFF
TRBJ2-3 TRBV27 CASSSRGLRDTQYF
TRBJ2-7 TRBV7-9 CASSRQGYEQYF
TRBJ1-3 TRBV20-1 CSARAGGGNTIYF
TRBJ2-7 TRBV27 CASSLSGQGAPEQYF
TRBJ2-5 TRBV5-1 CASSLLQGEETQYF
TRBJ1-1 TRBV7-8 CASSLASPGLGAPDTEAFF
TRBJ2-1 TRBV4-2 CASSQAPSPGLANEQFF
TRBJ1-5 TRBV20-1 CSARQGQGWSQVYQPQHF
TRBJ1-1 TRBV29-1 CSPQTVNTEAFF
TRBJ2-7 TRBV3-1 CASSQVGDFYEQYF
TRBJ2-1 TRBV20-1 CSATSGTGGKGNEQFF
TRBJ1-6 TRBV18 CASSVVDSPLHF
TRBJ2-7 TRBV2 CASSEWAGSYEQYF
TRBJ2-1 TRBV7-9 CASSLSHNEQFF
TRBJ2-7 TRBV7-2 CASSQRQGPYEQYF